This T cell receptor (beta chain) was captured in a study of vaccination and CD4 T cells after COVID-19. Treatment defined: approximately 9-day PBMC culture with coronavirus spike peptide pools or control peptides (ViraFEST assay). Wells that each held some 2 million PBMCs were cultured with around 9.9 IU/ml IL-2 and approximately 9.6 ug/ml peptide pools. Fresh IL-2 medium replaced half the culture medium on days 3 and 7. At the Johns Hopkins FTIC core, DNA taken from cultured CD4+ T cells was sequenced by way of the Oncomine TCR Beta short-read assay. Genomic DNA was extracted from cultured CD4+ T cells. TCRdb ran MiXCR on the PCR reads and lists one entry per CDR3 protein. The sample has several thousand distinct CDR3 sequences; approximately 74% are singletons. About this clonotype itself: Its target is not known.

The sample taken for sequencing was CD4+ T cells from blood, cultured in vitro. The receptor was derived from a human donor who had recovered from COVID-19.

CDR3 sequence: CASSIGTGDYYEQYF. As DNA, the CDR3 is TGTGCCAGTAGTATCGGGACAGGGGATTACTACGAGCAGTACTTC. The chain uses TRBV19 and TRBJ2-7; 10 nucleotides align to TRBD1. The trim removed 3 bases at V and 3 bases at J, leaving 5 bases unmatched. Germline CDR1 LNHDA, CDR2 SQIVND (reference sequence). The CDR3 has 15 amino acids.